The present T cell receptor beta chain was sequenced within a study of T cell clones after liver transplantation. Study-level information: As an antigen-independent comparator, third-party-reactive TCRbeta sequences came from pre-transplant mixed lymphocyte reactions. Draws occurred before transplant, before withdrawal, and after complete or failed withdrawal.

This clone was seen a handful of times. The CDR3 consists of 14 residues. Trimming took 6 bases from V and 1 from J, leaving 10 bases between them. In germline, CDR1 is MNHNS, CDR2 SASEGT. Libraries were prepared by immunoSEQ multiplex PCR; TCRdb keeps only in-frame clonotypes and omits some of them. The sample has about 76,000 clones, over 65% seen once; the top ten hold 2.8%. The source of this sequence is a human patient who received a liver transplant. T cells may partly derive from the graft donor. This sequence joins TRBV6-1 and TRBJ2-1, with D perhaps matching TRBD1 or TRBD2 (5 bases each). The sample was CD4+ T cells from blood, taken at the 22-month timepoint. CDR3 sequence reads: CASSLGGSYNEQFF. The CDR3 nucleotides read TGTGCCAGCAGCCTTGGGGGTTCCTACAATGAGCAGTTCTTC.